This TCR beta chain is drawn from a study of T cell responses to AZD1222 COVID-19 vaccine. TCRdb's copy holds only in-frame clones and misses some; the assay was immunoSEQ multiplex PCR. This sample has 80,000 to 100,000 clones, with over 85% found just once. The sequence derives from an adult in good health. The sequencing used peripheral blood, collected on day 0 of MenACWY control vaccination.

The CDR3 DNA sequence: TGTGCCAGCAGCCCCAGGGACAGGGGTTACGAGCAGTACTTC. Its translation: CASSPRDRGYEQYF. The chain recombines TRBV7-2 with TRBJ2-7; 10 bases map to TRBD1. There are 14 residues in the CDR3. V lost 5 bases and J lost 4; bases outside the gene matches: 5. Germline V gene lookup returns CDR1 SGHTA and CDR2 FQGNSA.